This TCR beta chain was profiled in a study of OX40 agonist ivuxolimab in advanced cancers. In the study overall: Dose-escalation patients suffered from hepatocellular carcinoma, melanoma, renal cell or head and neck cancer. Three partial responders included one hepatocellular carcinoma patient and two cutaneous melanoma patients.

The germline V gene has CDR1 MDHEN and CDR2 SYDVKM. Trimming left V 10 bases short and J 3 bases short, with 12 bases between. This CDR3 is built from 12 residues. On this clone itself: Its antigen is as yet unknown.

Findings of the study overall: Dosing at 0.1 to 3.0 mg/kg was accompanied by clonal expansion of CD4+ and CD8+ blood T cells by week 6.

The protocol was immunoSEQ multiplex PCR, while the TCRdb copy is restricted to in-frame clones and leaves out a portion. This table has 30,000 or so clones, 60% to 85% appearing once. The study sampled blood at baseline, cycle 4 day 1, and cycle 7 day 1. The starting material was CD4+ or CD8+ T cells sorted from blood, obtained in a trial of the OX40 agonist ivuxolimab. The J gene is TRBJ1-2, the V gene TRBV28; D perhaps matches TRBD1 (6 bases). This TCR came from an adult with an advanced solid tumor such as melanoma, head and neck, liver or kidney cancer. The CDR3 nucleotides read TGTGCCACGTCAGGGGAGGACTATGGCTACACCTTC. This codes for CATSGEDYGYTF.